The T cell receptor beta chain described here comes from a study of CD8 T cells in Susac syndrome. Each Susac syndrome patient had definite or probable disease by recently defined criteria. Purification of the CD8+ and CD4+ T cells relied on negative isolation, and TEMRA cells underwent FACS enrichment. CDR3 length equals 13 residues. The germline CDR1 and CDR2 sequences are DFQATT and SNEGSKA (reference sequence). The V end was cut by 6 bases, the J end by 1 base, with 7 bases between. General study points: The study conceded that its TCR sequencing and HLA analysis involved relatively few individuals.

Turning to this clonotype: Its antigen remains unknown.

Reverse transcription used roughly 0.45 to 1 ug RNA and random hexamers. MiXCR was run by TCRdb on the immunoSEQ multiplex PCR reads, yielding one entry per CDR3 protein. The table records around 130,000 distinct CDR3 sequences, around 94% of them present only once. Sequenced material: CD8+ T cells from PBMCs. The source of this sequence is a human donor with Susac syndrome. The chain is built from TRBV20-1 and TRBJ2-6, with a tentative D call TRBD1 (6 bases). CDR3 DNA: TGCAGTGCCACAGGGTCTGGGGCCAACGTCCTGACTTTC. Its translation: CSATGSGANVLTF.